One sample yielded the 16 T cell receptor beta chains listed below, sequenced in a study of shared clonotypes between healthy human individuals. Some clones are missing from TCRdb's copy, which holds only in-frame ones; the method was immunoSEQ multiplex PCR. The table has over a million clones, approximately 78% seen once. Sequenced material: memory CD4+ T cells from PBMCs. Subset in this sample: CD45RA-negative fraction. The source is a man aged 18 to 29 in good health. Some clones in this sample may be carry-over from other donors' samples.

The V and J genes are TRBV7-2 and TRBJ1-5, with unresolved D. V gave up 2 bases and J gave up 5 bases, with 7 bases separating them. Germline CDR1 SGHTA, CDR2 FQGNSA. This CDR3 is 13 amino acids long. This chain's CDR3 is CASSLQPYQPQHF. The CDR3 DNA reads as TGTGCCAGCAGCTTACAGCCCTATCAGCCCCAGCATTTT.

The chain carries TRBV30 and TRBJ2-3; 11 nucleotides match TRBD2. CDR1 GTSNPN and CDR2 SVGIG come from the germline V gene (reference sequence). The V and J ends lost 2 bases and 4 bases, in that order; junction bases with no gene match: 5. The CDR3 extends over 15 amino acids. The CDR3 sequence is CAWSTSGSISDTQYF. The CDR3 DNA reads TGTGCCTGGAGTACTAGCGGGAGTATATCAGATACGCAGTATTTT.

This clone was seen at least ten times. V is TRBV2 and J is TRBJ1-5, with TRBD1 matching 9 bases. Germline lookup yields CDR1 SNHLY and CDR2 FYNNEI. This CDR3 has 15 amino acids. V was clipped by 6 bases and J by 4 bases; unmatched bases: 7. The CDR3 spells CASRSQGAGNQPQHF. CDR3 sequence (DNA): TGTGCCAGCAGGTCACAGGGGGCAGGGAATCAGCCCCAGCATTTT. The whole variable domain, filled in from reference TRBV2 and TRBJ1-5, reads EPEVTQTPSHQVTQMGQEVILRCVPISNHLYFYWYRQILGQKVEFLVSFYNNEISEKSEIFDDQFSVERPDGSNFTLKIRSTKLEDSAMYFCASRSQGAGNQPQHFGDGTRLSIL.

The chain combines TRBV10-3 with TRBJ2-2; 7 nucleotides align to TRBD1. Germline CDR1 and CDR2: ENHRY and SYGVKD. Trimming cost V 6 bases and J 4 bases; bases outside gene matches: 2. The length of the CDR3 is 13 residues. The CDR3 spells CAIRGQSTGELFF. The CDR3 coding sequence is TGTGCCATCAGGGGACAGTCCACCGGGGAGCTGTTTTTT.

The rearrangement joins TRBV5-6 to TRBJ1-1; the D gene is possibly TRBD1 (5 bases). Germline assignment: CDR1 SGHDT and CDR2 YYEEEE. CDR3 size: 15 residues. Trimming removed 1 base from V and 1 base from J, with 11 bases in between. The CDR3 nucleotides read TGTGCCAGCAGCTTGCAGGGTCGGGGGAACACTGAAGCTTTCTTT. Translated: CASSLQGRGNTEAFF.

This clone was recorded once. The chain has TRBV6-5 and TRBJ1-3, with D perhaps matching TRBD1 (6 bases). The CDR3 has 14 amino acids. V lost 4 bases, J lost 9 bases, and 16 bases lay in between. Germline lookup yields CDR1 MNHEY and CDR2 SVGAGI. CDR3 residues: CASSFQGPRSTIYF. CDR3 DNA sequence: TGTGCCAGCAGTTTCCAGGGGCCAAGGAGCACCATATATTTT.

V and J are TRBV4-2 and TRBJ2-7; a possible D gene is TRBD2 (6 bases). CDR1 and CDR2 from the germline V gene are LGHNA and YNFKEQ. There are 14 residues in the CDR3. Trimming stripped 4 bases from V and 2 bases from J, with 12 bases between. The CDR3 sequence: CASSRIGGTYEQYF. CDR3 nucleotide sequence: TGTGCCAGCAGCCGAATTGGCGGGACCTACGAGCAGTACTTC.

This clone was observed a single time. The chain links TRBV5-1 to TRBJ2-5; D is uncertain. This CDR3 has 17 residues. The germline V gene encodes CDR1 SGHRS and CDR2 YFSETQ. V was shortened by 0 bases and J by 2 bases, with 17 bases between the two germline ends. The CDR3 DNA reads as TGCGCCAGCAGCTTGGCCCCCGGAGCGCCTACTCAAGAGACCCAGTACTTC. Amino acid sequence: CASSLAPGAPTQETQYF.

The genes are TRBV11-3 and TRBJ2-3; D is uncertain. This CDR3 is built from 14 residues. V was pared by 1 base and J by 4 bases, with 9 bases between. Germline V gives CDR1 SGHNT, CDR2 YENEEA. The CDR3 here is CASSLVGRADTQYF. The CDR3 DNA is TGTGCCAGCAGCTTAGTCGGTAGGGCAGATACGCAGTATTTT.

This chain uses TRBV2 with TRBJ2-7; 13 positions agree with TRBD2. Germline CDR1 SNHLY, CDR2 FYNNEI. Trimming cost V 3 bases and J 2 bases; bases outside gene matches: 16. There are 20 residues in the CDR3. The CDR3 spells CASSDPVKGLAGSATYEQYF. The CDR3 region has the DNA TGTGCCAGCAGTGATCCAGTGAAGGGACTAGCGGGATCAGCCACCTACGAGCAGTACTTC.

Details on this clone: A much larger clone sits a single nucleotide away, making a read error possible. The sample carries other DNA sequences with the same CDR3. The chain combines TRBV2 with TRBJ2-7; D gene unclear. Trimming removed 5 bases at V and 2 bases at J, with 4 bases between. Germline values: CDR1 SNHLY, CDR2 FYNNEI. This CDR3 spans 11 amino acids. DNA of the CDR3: TGTGCCAGCAGTCCACCCTACGAGCAGTACTTC. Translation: CASSPPYEQYF.

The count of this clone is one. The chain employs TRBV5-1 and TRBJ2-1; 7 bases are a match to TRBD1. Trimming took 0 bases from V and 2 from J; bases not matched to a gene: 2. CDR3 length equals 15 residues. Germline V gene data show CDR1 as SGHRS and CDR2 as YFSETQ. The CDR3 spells CASSLDGTAYNEQFF. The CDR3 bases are TGCGCCAGCAGCTTGGACGGGACAGCCTACAATGAGCAGTTCTTC.

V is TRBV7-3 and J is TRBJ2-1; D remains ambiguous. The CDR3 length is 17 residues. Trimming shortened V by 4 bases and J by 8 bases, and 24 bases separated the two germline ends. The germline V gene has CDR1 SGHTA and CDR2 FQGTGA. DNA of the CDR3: TGTGCCAGCAGCTCCGGCTCTGGCAGGACCTTAGGCGATGAGCAGTTCTTC. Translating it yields CASSSGSGRTLGDEQFF.

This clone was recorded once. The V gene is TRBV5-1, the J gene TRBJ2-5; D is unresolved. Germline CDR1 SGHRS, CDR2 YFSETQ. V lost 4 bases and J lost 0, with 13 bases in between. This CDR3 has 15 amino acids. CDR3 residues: CASSLMTGYQETQYF. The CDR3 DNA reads TGCGCCAGCAGCCTAATGACCGGGTACCAAGAGACCCAGTACTTC.

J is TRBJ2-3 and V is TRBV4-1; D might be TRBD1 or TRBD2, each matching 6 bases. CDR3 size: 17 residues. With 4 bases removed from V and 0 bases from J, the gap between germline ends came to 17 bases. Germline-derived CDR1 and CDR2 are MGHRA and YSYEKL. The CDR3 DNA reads TGCGCCAGCAGCCCAAAGGGGGGCGGGACTAGCACAGATACGCAGTATTTT. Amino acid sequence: CASSPKGGGTSTDTQYF.

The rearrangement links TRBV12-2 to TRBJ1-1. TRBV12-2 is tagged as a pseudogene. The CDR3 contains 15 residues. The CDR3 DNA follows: TGTGCAAGTCGCTTTTTTAGACTCGGAGGGACTGAAGCTTTCTTT. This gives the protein CASRFFRLGGTEAFF.